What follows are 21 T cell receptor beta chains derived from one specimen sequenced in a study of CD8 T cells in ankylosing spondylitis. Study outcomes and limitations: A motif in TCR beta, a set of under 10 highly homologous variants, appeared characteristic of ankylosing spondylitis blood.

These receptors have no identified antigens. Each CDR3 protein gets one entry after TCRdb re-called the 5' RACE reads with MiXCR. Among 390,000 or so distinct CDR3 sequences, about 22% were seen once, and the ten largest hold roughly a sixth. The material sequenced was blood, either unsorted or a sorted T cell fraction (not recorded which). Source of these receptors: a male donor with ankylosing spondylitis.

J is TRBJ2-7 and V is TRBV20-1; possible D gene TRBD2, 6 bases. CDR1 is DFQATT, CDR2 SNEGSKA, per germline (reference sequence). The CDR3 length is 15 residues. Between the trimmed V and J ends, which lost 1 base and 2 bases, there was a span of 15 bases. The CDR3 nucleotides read TGCAGTGCTAGAGGGGGGAGCGGGTTTACCTACGAGCAGTACTTC. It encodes CSARGGSGFTYEQYF.

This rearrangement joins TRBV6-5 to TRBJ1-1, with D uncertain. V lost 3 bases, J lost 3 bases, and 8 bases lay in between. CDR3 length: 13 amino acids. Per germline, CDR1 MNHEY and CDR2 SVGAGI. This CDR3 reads CASSYSRHTEAFF. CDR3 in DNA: TGTGCCAGCAGTTATAGCCGGCACACTGAAGCTTTCTTT.

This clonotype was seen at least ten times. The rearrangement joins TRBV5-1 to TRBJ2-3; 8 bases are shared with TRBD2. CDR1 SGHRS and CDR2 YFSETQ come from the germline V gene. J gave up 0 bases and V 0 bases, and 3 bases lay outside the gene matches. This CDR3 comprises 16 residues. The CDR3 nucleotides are TGCGCCAGCAGCTTGGTGCTAGCGGGCAGCACAGATACGCAGTATTTT. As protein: CASSLVLAGSTDTQYF.

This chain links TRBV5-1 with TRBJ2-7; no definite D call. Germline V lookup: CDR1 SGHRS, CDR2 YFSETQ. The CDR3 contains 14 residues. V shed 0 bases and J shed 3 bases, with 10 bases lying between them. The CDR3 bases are TGCGCCAGCAGCTTGGGTGTGGAAGTCTACGAGCAGTACTTC. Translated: CASSLGVEVYEQYF.

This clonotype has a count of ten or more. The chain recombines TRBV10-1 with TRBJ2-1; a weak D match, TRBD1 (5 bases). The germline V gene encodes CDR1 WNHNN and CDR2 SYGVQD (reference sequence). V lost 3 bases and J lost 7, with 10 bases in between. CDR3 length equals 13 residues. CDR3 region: CASSERGPNEQFF. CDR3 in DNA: TGCGCCAGCAGTGAAAGGGGTCCGAATGAGCAGTTCTTC.

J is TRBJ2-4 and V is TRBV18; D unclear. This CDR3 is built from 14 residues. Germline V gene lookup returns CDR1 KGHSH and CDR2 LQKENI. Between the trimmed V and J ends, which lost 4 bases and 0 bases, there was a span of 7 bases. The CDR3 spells CASSQGRAKNIQYF. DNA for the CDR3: TGTGCCAGCTCACAAGGCCGAGCCAAAAACATTCAGTACTTC.

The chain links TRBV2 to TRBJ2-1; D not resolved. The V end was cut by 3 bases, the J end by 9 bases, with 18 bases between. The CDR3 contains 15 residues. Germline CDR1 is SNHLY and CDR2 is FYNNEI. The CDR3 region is CASSDARPSVSEQFF. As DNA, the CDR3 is TGTGCCAGCAGTGACGCGCGACCGAGCGTCAGTGAGCAGTTCTTC.

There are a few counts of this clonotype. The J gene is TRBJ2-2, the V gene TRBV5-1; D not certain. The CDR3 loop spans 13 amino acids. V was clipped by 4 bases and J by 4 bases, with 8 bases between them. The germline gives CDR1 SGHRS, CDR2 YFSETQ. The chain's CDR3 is CASSHDGTGELFF. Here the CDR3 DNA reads TGCGCCAGCAGCCACGACGGCACCGGGGAGCTGTTTTTT.

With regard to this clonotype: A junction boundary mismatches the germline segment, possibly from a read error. This CDR3 is CASSPQSQGRAANTETFF. The CDR3 DNA is TGTGCCAGCTCACCACAAAGTCAGGGACGAGCGGCGAACACTGAAACTTTCTTT. The rearrangement uses TRBV18 and TRBJ1-1, with D tentatively TRBD1 (5 bases). Germline V lookup: CDR1 KGHSH, CDR2 LQKENI. CDR3 length: 18 amino acids.

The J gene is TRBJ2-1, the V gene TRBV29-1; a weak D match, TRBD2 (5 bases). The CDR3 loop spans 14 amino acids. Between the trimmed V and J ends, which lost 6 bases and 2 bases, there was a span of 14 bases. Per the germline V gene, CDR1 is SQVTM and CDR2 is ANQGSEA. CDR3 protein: CSVMRRSTYNEQFF. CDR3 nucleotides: TGCAGCGTGATGAGGAGGTCCACCTACAATGAGCAGTTCTTC.

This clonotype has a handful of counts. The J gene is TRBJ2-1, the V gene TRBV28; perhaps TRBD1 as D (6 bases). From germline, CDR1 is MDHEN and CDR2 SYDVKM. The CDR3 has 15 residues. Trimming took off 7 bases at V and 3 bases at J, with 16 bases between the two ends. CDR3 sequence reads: CASTGAGEYYNEQFF. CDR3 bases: TGTGCCAGCACAGGGGCCGGGGAATACTACAATGAGCAGTTCTTC.

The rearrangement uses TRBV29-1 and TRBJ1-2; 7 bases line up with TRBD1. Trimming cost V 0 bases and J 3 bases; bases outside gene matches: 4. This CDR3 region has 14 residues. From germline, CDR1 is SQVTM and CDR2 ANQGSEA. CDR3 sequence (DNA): TGCAGCGTTGAAGAGGGAGACAGGGACTATGGCTACACCTTC. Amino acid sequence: CSVEEGDRDYGYTF. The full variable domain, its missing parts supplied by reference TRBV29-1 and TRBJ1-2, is SAVISQKPSRDICQRGTSLTIQCQVDSQVTMMFWYRQQPGQSLTLIATANQGSEATYESGFVIDKFPISRPNLTFSTLTVSNMSPEDSSIYLCSVEEGDRDYGYTFGSGTRLTVV.

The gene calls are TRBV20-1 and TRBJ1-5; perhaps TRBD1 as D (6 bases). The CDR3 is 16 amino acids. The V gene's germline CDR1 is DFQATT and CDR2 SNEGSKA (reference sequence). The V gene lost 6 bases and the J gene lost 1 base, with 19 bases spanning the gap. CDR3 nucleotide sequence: TGCAGTGCAAGGCAGGACAGCCACTTCAGCAATCAGCCCCAGCATTTT. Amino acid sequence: CSARQDSHFSNQPQHF.

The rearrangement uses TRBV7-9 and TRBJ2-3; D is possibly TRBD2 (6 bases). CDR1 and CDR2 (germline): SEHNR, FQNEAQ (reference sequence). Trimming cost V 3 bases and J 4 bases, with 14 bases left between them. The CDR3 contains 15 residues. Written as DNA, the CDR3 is TGTGCCAGCAGCTTGATGGGACTGAATTCAGATACGCAGTATTTT. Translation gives CASSLMGLNSDTQYF.

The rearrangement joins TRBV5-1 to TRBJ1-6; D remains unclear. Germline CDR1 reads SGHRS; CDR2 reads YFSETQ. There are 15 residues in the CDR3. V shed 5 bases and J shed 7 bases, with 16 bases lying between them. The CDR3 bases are TGCGCCAGCAGTCCCGACCTGCCGGGCAATTCACCCCTCCACTTT. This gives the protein CASSPDLPGNSPLHF. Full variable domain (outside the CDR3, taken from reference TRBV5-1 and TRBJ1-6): KAGVTQTPRYLIKTRGQQVTLSCSPISGHRSVSWYQQTPGQGLQFLFEYFSETQRNKGNFPGRFSGRQFSNSRSEMNVSTLELGDSALYLCASSPDLPGNSPLHFGNGTRLTVT.

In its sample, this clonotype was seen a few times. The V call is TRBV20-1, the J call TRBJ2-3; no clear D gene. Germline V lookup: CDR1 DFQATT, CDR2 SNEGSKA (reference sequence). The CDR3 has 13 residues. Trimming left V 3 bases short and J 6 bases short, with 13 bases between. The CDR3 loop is CSASGQLDDTQYF. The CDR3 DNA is TGCAGTGCTAGTGGGCAGCTGGACGATACGCAGTATTTT.

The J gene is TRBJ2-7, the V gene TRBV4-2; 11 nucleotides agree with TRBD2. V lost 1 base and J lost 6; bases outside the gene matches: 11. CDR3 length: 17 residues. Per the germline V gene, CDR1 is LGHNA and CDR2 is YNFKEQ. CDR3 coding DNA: TGTGCCAGCAGCCAAGCCTTACTAGCGGGAGAAGGTATCGAGCAGTACTTC. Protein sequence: CASSQALLAGEGIEQYF.

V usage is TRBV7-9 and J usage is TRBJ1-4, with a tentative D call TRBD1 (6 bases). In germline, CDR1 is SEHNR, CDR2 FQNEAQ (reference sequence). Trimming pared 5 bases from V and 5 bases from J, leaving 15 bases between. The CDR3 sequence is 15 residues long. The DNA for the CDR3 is TGTGCCAGCAGCGGCGGGGGCCCCCCAAATGAAAAACTGTTTTTT. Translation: CASSGGGPPNEKLFF.

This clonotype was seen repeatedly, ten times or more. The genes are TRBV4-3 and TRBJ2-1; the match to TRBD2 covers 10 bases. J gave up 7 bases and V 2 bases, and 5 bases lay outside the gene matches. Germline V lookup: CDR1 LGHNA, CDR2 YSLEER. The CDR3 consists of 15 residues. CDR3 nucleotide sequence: TGCGCCAGCAGCCAAAGTCTAGCGGGAGTGAATGAGCAGTTCTTC. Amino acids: CASSQSLAGVNEQFF.

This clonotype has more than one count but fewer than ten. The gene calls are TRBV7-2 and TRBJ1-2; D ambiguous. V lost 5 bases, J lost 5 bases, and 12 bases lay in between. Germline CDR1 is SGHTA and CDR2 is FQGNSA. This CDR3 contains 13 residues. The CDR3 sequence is CASSPIQLYGYTF. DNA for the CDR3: TGTGCCAGCAGCCCCATCCAATTATATGGCTACACCTTC.

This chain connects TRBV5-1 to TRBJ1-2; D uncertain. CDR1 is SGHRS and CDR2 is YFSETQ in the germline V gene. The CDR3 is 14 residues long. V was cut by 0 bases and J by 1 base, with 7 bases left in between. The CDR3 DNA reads TGCGCCAGCAGCTTGGACAGTTATAACTATGGCTACACCTTC. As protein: CASSLDSYNYGYTF.